This T cell receptor (beta chain) was captured in a study of blood T cell repertoires in COVID-19. TCRdb's table, derived via immunoSEQ multiplex PCR, lists solely in-frame clones and lacks some. The table has 150,000 to 200,000 clones, roughly 88% seen once; the top ten hold 4% to 5%. The V gene end was trimmed by 0 bases and the J gene end by 5 bases; junction bases not matched to a gene: 4. CDR3 length equals 14 residues. Germline assignment: CDR1 MNHEY and CDR2 SMNVEV (reference sequence). The chain employs TRBV27 and TRBJ2-7; 7 positions match TRBD2. The receptor's source is a woman in her twenties or thirties with acute or convalescent COVID-19. The sequenced sample was peripheral blood. The CDR3 protein is CASSLSGRPDEQYF. The CDR3 DNA reads TGTGCCAGCAGTTTATCCGGGAGGCCCGACGAGCAGTACTTC.